Sequencing of this TCR beta chain was carried out in a study of T cells in Graves' hyperthyroidism and ophthalmopathy. TCR beta CDR3 regions were amplified from RNA. Carried out on the TCR CDR3, a first-round RT-PCR used the HTBI primer set. TCRdb reanalysed the multiplex PCR reads using MiXCR and keeps one entry per CDR3 protein. Among 360,000 or so distinct CDR3 sequences, approximately 14% were seen once, and the ten largest hold about 21%. Unmatched junction bases numbered 13, after V lost 4 bases and J lost 6 bases. Per germline, CDR1 SGDLS and CDR2 YYNGEE. The CDR3 covers 18 residues. The source material was blood. The rearrangement joins TRBV9 to TRBJ2-1; 13 bases align to TRBD2. This clonotype originated in a woman aged 55-70 years with Graves' ophthalmopathy. The CDR3 loop is CASSPRTSGRSLGNEQFF. In DNA form, the CDR3 reads TGTGCCAGCAGCCCAAGGACTAGCGGGAGATCTCTGGGCAATGAGCAGTTCTTC.